This is a list of T cell receptor beta chains from one sample in a study of T cells in Graves' hyperthyroidism and ophthalmopathy. TCRdb analysed the multiplex PCR reads with MiXCR anew, one entry per CDR3 protein. The data contain fewer than 400,000 distinct CDR3 sequences, around 15% of them singletons. Sequencing was performed on blood. These receptors originate from a man aged 50-59 years with Graves' ophthalmopathy. Both conserved end residues are part of each CDR3. A D gene is named only where the DNA matches it firmly. Rows may omit the clone size; those that give it use once, few, many or a size class.

CDR3 protein: CARETTGANVLTF
CDR3 DNA: TGTGCCAGAGAGACGACTGGGGCCAACGTCCTGACTTTC
D gene: -
CDR3 length: 13
J gene: TRBJ2-6
V gene: TRBV30
clone size: -

CDR3 protein: CASSHSGAVSYNEQFF
CDR3 DNA: TGTGCCAGCAGCCACAGCGGAGCGGTGTCCTACAATGAGCAGTTCTTC
D gene: -
CDR3 length: 16
J gene: TRBJ2-1
V gene: TRBV7-3
clone size: many

CDR3 protein: CASSENIGYGYTF
CDR3 DNA: TGTGCCAGCAGTGAGAACATCGGCTATGGCTACACCTTC
D gene: -
CDR3 length: 13
J gene: TRBJ1-2
V gene: TRBV2
clone size: many

CDR3 protein: CSAREGSLYEQYF
CDR3 DNA: TGCAGTGCTAGAGAGGGCTCACTCTACGAGCAGTACTTC
D gene: -
CDR3 length: 13
J gene: TRBJ2-7
V gene: TRBV20-1
clone size: many

CDR3 protein: CASIIRGNWGVDTQYF
CDR3 DNA: TGTGCCAGCATAATCAGGGGCAATTGGGGTGTAGATACGCAGTATTTT
D gene: -
CDR3 length: 16
J gene: TRBJ2-3
V gene: TRBV7-2
clone size: -

CDR3 protein: CASSLEDNEQFF
CDR3 DNA: TGCGCCAGCAGCTTGGAAGACAATGAGCAGTTCTTC
D gene: -
CDR3 length: 12
J gene: TRBJ2-1
V gene: TRBV5-1
clone size: many

CDR3 protein: CASSQDGVDNTQYF
CDR3 DNA: TGTGCCAGCAGCCAAGATGGGGTTGACAATACGCAGTATTTT
D gene: -
CDR3 length: 14
J gene: TRBJ2-3
V gene: TRBV4-2
clone size: -

CDR3 protein: CASSSGTTNEKLFF
CDR3 DNA: TGCGCCAGCAGCTCCGGGACAACTAATGAAAAACTGTTTTTT
D gene: -
CDR3 length: 14
J gene: TRBJ1-4
V gene: TRBV5-1
clone size: few

CDR3 protein: CASSRRTGVGAEAFF
CDR3 DNA: TGTGCCAGCAGTCGCCGGACAGGGGTCGGAGCTGAAGCTTTCTTT
D gene: TRBD1
CDR3 length: 15
J gene: TRBJ1-1
V gene: TRBV12-3/TRBV12-4
clone size: many

CDR3 protein: CASSQLTGVLAKNIQYF
CDR3 DNA: TGTGCCAGCAGCCAATTAACTGGGGTTCTAGCCAAAAACATTCAGTACTTC
D gene: -
CDR3 length: 17
J gene: TRBJ2-4
V gene: TRBV3-1
clone size: many

CDR3 protein: CASSPSSLEQYF
CDR3 DNA: TGTGCCAGCTCACCCTCCAGTTTAGAGCAGTACTTC
D gene: -
CDR3 length: 12
J gene: TRBJ2-7
V gene: TRBV18
clone size: -

CDR3 protein: CSNLGLAGETQYF
CDR3 DNA: TGCAGCAACCTCGGACTAGCGGGAGAGACCCAGTACTTC
D gene: TRBD2
CDR3 length: 13
J gene: TRBJ2-5
V gene: TRBV29-1
clone size: once

CDR3 protein: CASSYFQGNEKLFF
CDR3 DNA: TGTGCCAGCAGTTACTTTCAGGGGAATGAAAAACTGTTTTTT
D gene: -
CDR3 length: 14
J gene: TRBJ1-4
V gene: TRBV6-2/TRBV6-3
clone size: -